These 32 T cell receptor beta chains were sequenced from one sample in a study of blood T cells in healthy people across ages (dated by TCRdb to the mid-2010s). Receptors were amplified or captured by 5' RACE. This sample was sequenced with an Illumina HiSeq 2500. The second PCR ran for about 6 to 11 cycles and used a J-beta primer mix along with a sample-barcoded 5' primer. The public reads were reprocessed in TCRdb via fastp at Q25 and MiXCR, keeping in-frame beta chains. One record per CDR3 amino acid sequence lists the most common genes and DNA. This sample is represented by about 640,000 distinct CDR3 sequences; 40% to 45% of them were singletons. The ten top clones hold 25% to 30% of the sample. The sequencing input was blood. The receptors come from a man older than 75 in good health.

There are many counts of this clonotype. V is TRBV4-2 and J is TRBJ2-6; 8 bases match TRBD1. The CDR3 is made up of 16 amino acids. With V trimmed by 1 base and J by 2 bases, 1 base remained unmatched. Germline V gene data show CDR1 as LGHNA and CDR2 as YNFKEQ. CDR3: CASSQAQGAGANVLTF. As DNA, the CDR3 is TGTGCCAGCAGCCAAGCACAGGGGGCTGGGGCCAACGTCCTGACTTTC.

The V call is TRBV6-2 or TRBV6-3, the J call TRBJ2-7, with D possibly TRBD2 on 6 matching bases. This CDR3 is built from 15 residues. Trimming removed 5 bases from V and 2 bases from J, with 16 bases in between. CDR1 MNHEY and CDR2 SVGEGT come from the germline V gene. DNA for the CDR3: TGTGCCAGCAGTGATTGGGGGGTTGTTGCCTACGAGCAGTACTTC. Encoded protein: CASSDWGVVAYEQYF.

In the case of this clonotype: One base away lies a much larger clone, so this may be a sequencing read error. This chain joins TRBV7-2 and TRBJ2-3; TRBD2 agrees at 12 bases. CDR1 is SGHTA, CDR2 FQGNSA, per germline. This CDR3 spans 14 amino acids. The CDR3 protein is CASSSRLAGDMQYF. The CDR3 region has the DNA TGTGCCAGCAGCTCAAGACTAGCGGGAGATATGCAGTATTTT.

The chain uses TRBV6-2 or TRBV6-3 and TRBJ2-4; D is possibly TRBD2 (6 bases). The germline CDR1 and CDR2 sequences are MNHEY and SVGEGT. The CDR3 covers 14 residues. With 4 bases removed from V and 13 bases from J, the gap between germline ends came to 20 bases. CDR3 region: CASSSRTIRNEQYF. CDR3 nucleotides: TGTGCCAGCAGTTCCCGGACTATCAGGAATGAGCAGTACTTC.

A note on this clonotype: The conserved phenylalanine or tryptophan is not found at the CDR3 terminus, so this likely reflects a read error. The chain couples TRBV20-1 to TRBJ2-7; maybe TRBD2 (6 bases). This CDR3 region has 14 residues. Germline V CDR1 and CDR2: DFQATT, SNEGSKA (reference sequence). The CDR3 sequence is CSPDLGGGLYEQYL. The CDR3 DNA follows: TGCAGCCCAGATCTGGGGGGTGGACTATACGAGCAGTACCTC.

The genes are TRBV5-1 and TRBJ2-7; 7 positions match TRBD1. The DNA end favors TRBJ2-5, so the J call may be wrong. The CDR3 sequence is 14 residues long. Germline-derived CDR1 and CDR2 are SGHRS and YFSETQ. CDR3 in DNA: TGCGCCAGCAGCGTGGCAGGGGGAGCGGAGACCCAGTACTTC. It translates to CASSVAGGAETQYF.

The chain carries TRBV20-1 and TRBJ2-7; D is possibly TRBD2 (5 bases). Germline lookup yields CDR1 DFQATT and CDR2 SNEGSKA (reference sequence). The ends were cut back, 0 bases at V and 3 bases at J, with 21 bases in the middle. This CDR3 is 17 amino acids long. CDR3 sequence (DNA): TGCAGTGCTAGAGATCTCCCCTCGGGGTCGCGGTACTACGAGCAGTACTTC. This codes for CSARDLPSGSRYYEQYF.

There are a few counts of this clonotype. This chain uses TRBV7-8 with TRBJ2-1; the match to TRBD2 covers 7 bases. The V segment lost 7 bases and the J segment 1 base; nucleotides outside the gene matches: 19. There are 19 residues in the CDR3. Germline values: CDR1 SGHVS, CDR2 FQNEAQ. In DNA form, the CDR3 reads TGTGCCAGCAACCCCAGGCGGGGGAGAGATAACAGGTCCTACAATGAGCAGTTCTTC. Amino acid sequence: CASNPRRGRDNRSYNEQFF.

This clonotype appeared a few times. The chain combines TRBV7-9 with TRBJ2-2; D remains unclear. Germline V CDR1 and CDR2: SEHNR, FQNEAQ (reference sequence). V was clipped by 6 bases and J by 9 bases, with 8 bases between them. The CDR3 sequence is 11 residues long. In nucleotides, the CDR3 is TGTGCCAGCAGTAGTGCCCGGGAGCTGTTTTTT. Encoded protein: CASSSARELFF.

This clonotype appeared many times. The V and J genes are TRBV6-6 and TRBJ2-1, with TRBD2 as a possible D gene (6 bases). Between the trimmed V and J ends, which lost 6 bases and 5 bases, there was a span of 14 bases. CDR1 and CDR2 from the germline V gene are MNHNY and SVGAGI (reference sequence). The CDR3 covers 14 residues. The CDR3 DNA is TGTGCCAGCAGCTTGGGGACTTCGAACAATGAGCAGTTCTTC. Amino acid sequence: CASSLGTSNNEQFF.

This clonotype came up a few times. The V and J genes are TRBV6-5 and TRBJ2-4; D is possibly TRBD1 or TRBD2 (6 bases each). This CDR3 region has 22 residues. The V gene lost 0 bases and the J gene lost 2 bases, with 29 bases spanning the gap. Germline V gene lookup returns CDR1 MNHEY and CDR2 SVGAGI. CDR3 sequence: CASSYSFRRGRTGTGPKNIQYF. The CDR3 nucleotides read TGTGCCAGCAGTTACTCGTTTAGACGGGGGCGGACGGGCACGGGTCCCAAAAACATTCAGTACTTC.

The chain links TRBV6-2 or TRBV6-3 to TRBJ2-2; 9 bases agree with TRBD2. This CDR3 region has 20 residues. The germline gives CDR1 MNHEY, CDR2 SVGEGT. Unmatched junction bases numbered 18, after V lost 2 bases and J lost 5 bases. The CDR3 sequence is CASSYRQTAGGLVVTGELFF. CDR3 coding DNA: TGTGCCAGCAGTTACCGGCAGACAGCGGGAGGATTGGTTGTTACCGGGGAGCTGTTTTTT.

The chain has TRBV4-3 and TRBJ2-1, with D perhaps matching TRBD2 (5 bases). There are 15 residues in the CDR3. CDR1 is LGHNA and CDR2 is YSLEER in the germline V gene. The germline V and J ends were trimmed by 3 bases and 5 bases, with 14 bases remaining between them. The CDR3 reads CASSQDSTTDNEQFF. The CDR3 nucleotides read TGCGCCAGCAGCCAGGACTCGACGACCGACAATGAGCAGTTCTTC.

This clonotype was detected once. V usage is TRBV7-2 and J usage is TRBJ1-1; possibly TRBD1 for D (6 bases). This CDR3 contains 18 residues. Germline CDR1 reads SGHTA; CDR2 reads FQGNSA. Trimming removed 0 bases from V and 1 base from J, with 18 bases in between. The DNA for the CDR3 is TGTGCCAGCAGCTTAGCCACAGGACAGCCTAATCGGAACACTGAAGCTTTCTTT. Protein sequence: CASSLATGQPNRNTEAFF.

In this sample, this clonotype turned up a few times. V is TRBV20-1 and J is TRBJ2-5; D unclear. The DNA end favors TRBJ2-7, so the J call may be wrong. Germline CDR1 DFQATT, CDR2 SNEGSKA (reference sequence). The CDR3 sequence is 12 residues long. In DNA, the CDR3 is TGCAGTGCTAGAGATCATTTACACGAGCAGTACTTC. This codes for CSARDHLHEQYF.

The chain employs TRBV7-2 and TRBJ2-4; the D gene is possibly TRBD1 (6 bases). The J call may be incorrect, as the DNA end agrees better with TRBJ2-5. This CDR3 has 15 residues. Germline CDR1 reads SGHTA; CDR2 reads FQGNSA. The CDR3 is CASSPRQVATETQYF. The CDR3 coding sequence is TGTGCCAGCAGCCCCCGACAGGTAGCGACAGAGACCCAGTACTTC.

The chain joins TRBV20-1 to TRBJ2-1; weak D call: TRBD1 (5 bases). In germline, CDR1 is DFQATT, CDR2 SNEGSKA (reference sequence). V lost 0 bases, J lost 1 base, and 13 bases lay in between. CDR3 length equals 16 residues. CDR3 sequence: CSARDHGAGSYNEQFF. The CDR3 DNA sequence: TGCAGTGCTAGAGATCATGGGGCAGGGTCCTACAATGAGCAGTTCTTC.

This clonotype has at least ten counts. The chain carries TRBV18 and TRBJ1-2, with 7 positions matching TRBD1. Unmatched junction bases numbered 6, after V lost 8 bases and J lost 3 bases. The V gene's germline CDR1 is KGHSH and CDR2 LQKENI. The CDR3 totals 13 residues. The CDR3 nucleotides read TGTGCCAGCAGCCCTGGACAGGACTATGGCTACACCTTC. Its translation: CASSPGQDYGYTF.

The chain employs TRBV20-1 and TRBJ1-2, with TRBD1 matching over 10 bases. This CDR3 region has 16 residues. With 1 base clipped from V and 4 bases from J, the junction kept 9 bases outside the gene matches. Germline V CDR1 and CDR2: DFQATT, SNEGSKA (reference sequence). The CDR3 sequence: CSARGDRGESTYGYTF. The CDR3 region has the DNA TGCAGTGCTAGAGGGGACAGGGGAGAAAGTACCTATGGCTACACCTTC.

Turning to this clonotype: A junction end diverges from the germline sequence, so it may reflect a read error. The CDR3 loop is CAGSSKTGVDEKLFF. In DNA form, the CDR3 reads TGTGCCGGCAGCTCAAAGACAGGGGTGGATGAAAAACTGTTTTTT. This rearrangement joins TRBV11-2 to TRBJ1-4; the match to TRBD1 covers 8 bases. Germline CDR1 SGHAT, CDR2 FQNNGV. The length of the CDR3 is 15 residues.

V gene TRBV5-4 combines with J gene TRBJ1-2; 10 bases are shared with TRBD1. The germline gives CDR1 SGHNT, CDR2 YYREEE (reference sequence). This CDR3 contains 15 residues. The V segment lost 2 bases and the J segment 8 bases; nucleotides outside the gene matches: 9. CDR3 DNA: TGTGCCAGCAGCTTCGACAGGGGGCGTGGGTCGGGCTACACCTTC. The encoded protein is CASSFDRGRGSGYTF.

This clonotype was counted between two and nine times. J is TRBJ2-7 and V is TRBV6-2 or TRBV6-3; 8 positions match TRBD2. This CDR3 is 17 amino acids long. V lost 2 bases, J lost 0 bases, and 9 bases stayed unmatched. CDR1 MNHEY and CDR2 SVGEGT come from the germline V gene. Here the CDR3 reads CASSYSPIAGSSYEQYF. In DNA, the CDR3 is TGTGCCAGCAGTTACAGCCCTATAGCGGGAAGCTCCTACGAGCAGTACTTC.

A few counts support this clonotype. The V and J genes are TRBV20-1 and TRBJ1-1, with unresolved D. V lost 5 bases and J lost 8, with 18 bases in between. The CDR3 length is 13 residues. In germline, CDR1 is DFQATT, CDR2 SNEGSKA (reference sequence). The CDR3 here is CSAQEPTVGEAFF. CDR3 in DNA: TGCAGTGCTCAGGAGCCAACAGTAGGGGAAGCTTTCTTT.

This chain links TRBV2 with TRBJ2-1, with D perhaps TRBD1 or TRBD2 (5 bases each). Germline V gene sequence: CDR1 SNHLY, CDR2 FYNNEI. The CDR3 runs 13 residues. V lost 7 bases and J lost 10, with 17 bases in between. CDR3 nucleotide sequence: TGTGCCAGCACCACGACGGGACCCTACGAGCAGTTCTTC. This gives the protein CASTTTGPYEQFF.

This clonotype has a handful of counts. The gene calls are TRBV15 and TRBJ2-7, with D maybe TRBD1 (5 bases). The CDR3 consists of 14 residues. V was trimmed by 0 bases and J by 4 bases, leaving 10 bases between them. Looked up from germline, CDR1 is LNHNV and CDR2 is YYDKDF (reference sequence). For the CDR3, the DNA is TGTGCCACCAGCAGAGATGGTAGGGGTTACGAGCAGTACTTC. Its translation is CATSRDGRGYEQYF.

The rearrangement joins TRBV28 to TRBJ2-7; maybe TRBD1 (5 bases). The ends were cut back, 10 bases at V and 6 bases at J, with 16 bases in the middle. Per germline, CDR1 MDHEN and CDR2 SYDVKM. This CDR3 spans 12 amino acids. In nucleotides, the CDR3 is TGTGCCACCAAAGGGGCGGCTGCCGAGCAGTACTTC. Protein: CATKGAAAEQYF.

This clonotype was observed once. The junction and the germline gene differ at one end; a read error may be behind it. The rearrangement joins TRBV7-2 to TRBJ2-7; 9 bases match TRBD2. Germline V lookup: CDR1 SGHTA, CDR2 FQGNSA. There are 15 residues in the CDR3. CDR3 in amino acids: CAGSSANGLAYEQYF. Written as DNA, the CDR3 is TGTGCCGGCAGCTCCGCAAACGGACTAGCGTACGAGCAGTACTTC.

This chain links TRBV20-1 with TRBJ2-2; D possibly corresponds to TRBD2 (6 bases). Germline lookup yields CDR1 DFQATT and CDR2 SNEGSKA (reference sequence). The CDR3 spans 14 residues. The V end lost 4 bases, the J end lost 4 bases, and 13 bases lay between the germline ends. The CDR3 protein is CSATRRDLTGELFF. CDR3 nucleotides: TGCAGTGCTACCCGGCGGGACCTCACCGGGGAGCTGTTTTTT.

This clonotype was counted between two and nine times. The chain is built from TRBV3-1 and TRBJ1-5; D remains unclear. The CDR3 consists of 12 residues. V shed 4 bases and J shed 1 base, with 2 bases lying between them. Germline V lookup: CDR1 LGHDT, CDR2 YNNKEL (reference sequence). The CDR3 DNA follows: TGTGCCAGCAGCCGGAGCAATCAGCCCCAGCATTTT. As protein: CASSRSNQPQHF. The whole variable domain, remainder taken from reference TRBV3-1 and TRBJ1-5, is DTAVSQTPKYLVTQMGNDKSIKCEQNLGHDTMYWYKQDSKKFLKIMFSYNNKELIINETVPNRFSPKSPDKAHLNLHINSLELGDSAVYFCASSRSNQPQHFGDGTRLSIL.

This clonotype was observed a few times. This chain links TRBV6-6 with TRBJ2-7, with 10 bases identical to TRBD2. The CDR3 consists of 16 residues. The V gene's germline CDR1 is MNHNY and CDR2 SVGAGI (reference sequence). V lost 7 bases to trimming and J lost 5 bases; unmatched junction nucleotides: 14. The CDR3 loop reads CASKRSGASGGHEQYF. CDR3 sequence (DNA): TGTGCCAGCAAGCGCTCAGGGGCTAGCGGGGGTCACGAGCAGTACTTC.

The J gene is TRBJ2-1, the V gene TRBV20-1; 8 bases line up with TRBD2. The CDR3 contains 16 residues. Losses at the gene ends were 0 bases for V and 0 bases for J; bases not matched to a gene: 4. Germline-derived CDR1 and CDR2 are DFQATT and SNEGSKA (reference sequence). This CDR3 reads CSARELTSASYNEQFF. The CDR3 DNA sequence: TGCAGTGCTAGAGAATTGACTAGCGCCTCCTACAATGAGCAGTTCTTC.

This clonotype was picked up a small number of times. The genes are TRBV7-2 and TRBJ2-7, with TRBD2 matching over 9 bases. V was pared by 6 bases and J by 11 bases, with 8 bases of the junction left unmatched. Germline lookup yields CDR1 SGHTA and CDR2 FQGNSA. The CDR3 covers 12 residues. In nucleotides, the CDR3 is TGTGCCAGCAGTCTTAGCGGGGGAGATGAGTACTTC. It encodes CASSLSGGDEYF. Full variable domain (rest looked up from reference TRBV7-2 and TRBJ2-7): GAGVSQSPSNKVTEKGKDVELRCDPISGHTALYWYRQSLGQGLEFLIYFQGNSAPDKSGLPSDRFSAERTGGSVSTLTIQRTQQEDSAVYLCASSLSGGDEYFGPGTRLTVT.